The next 28 T cell receptor beta chains were all read from a single sample in a study of shared clonotypes between healthy human individuals (dated by TCRdb to 2018 to 2020). The library was prepared using the immunoSEQ multiplex PCR assay. This immuneACCESS table, as held by TCRdb, lists in-frame sequences with V and J called but not all clones. Of the missing ones, under half trace to an unresolved V gene in checked studies; the others have no known cause. The sample yields some 2,100,000 clones; about 93% were counted once. Over 1.5% of the sample comes from the top ten. For the CD8 naive samples, CD45RO-negative cells were positively selected for CCR7, yielding a CD45RA+CCR7+ population from which TemRA cells were excluded. Sequencing was done on a sample of naive CD8+ T cells from PBMCs. Reading the label with the study, this specimen's cell subset or site is: CD45RA+CCR7+. The receptors come from a man aged 18 to 29 in good health. Some clones in this sample may be carry-over from other donors' samples.

V gene TRBV5-4 combines with J gene TRBJ2-2; TRBD2 might be the D (6 bases). There are 16 residues in the CDR3. The V end was cut by 3 bases, the J end by 7 bases, with 19 bases between. Germline CDR1 reads SGHNT; CDR2 reads YYREEE (reference sequence). The CDR3 loop is CASSSGGVEGSGELFF. The CDR3 bases are TGTGCCAGCAGCTCGGGCGGGGTGGAAGGTAGCGGGGAGCTGTTTTTT.

Regarding this clone: Other DNA sequences in this specimen translate into the identical CDR3. The chain couples TRBV4-3 to TRBJ2-3, with D tentatively TRBD2 (5 bases). Per germline, CDR1 LGHNA and CDR2 YSLEER. There are 15 residues in the CDR3. The V gene lost 0 bases and the J gene lost 0 bases, with 7 bases spanning the gap. CDR3 sequence: CASSQEGRSTDTQYF. The DNA for the CDR3 is TGCGCCAGCAGCCAAGAGGGGAGAAGCACAGATACGCAGTATTTT.

This clone was seen a few times. The V call is TRBV7-9, the J call TRBJ1-3; D uncertain. Between the trimmed V and J ends, which lost 1 base and 2 bases, there was a span of 9 bases. CDR1 and CDR2 from the germline V gene are SEHNR and FQNEAQ (reference sequence). The CDR3 runs to 15 residues. The CDR3 is CASSLDPWAGNTIYF. CDR3 nucleotides: TGTGCCAGCAGCTTAGATCCCTGGGCTGGAAACACCATATATTTT.

The J gene is TRBJ2-1, the V gene TRBV29-1, with 9 bases aligning to TRBD1. V was pared by 5 bases and J by 7 bases, with 3 bases of the junction left unmatched. CDR3 length: 12 residues. The germline V gene has CDR1 SQVTM and CDR2 ANQGSEA. The CDR3 DNA sequence: TGCAGCGTTAGGGGACAGGGAAATGAGCAGTTCTTC. Translated: CSVRGQGNEQFF.

The genes are TRBV6-5 and TRBJ1-5; tentative D call: TRBD1 (5 bases). Trimming took 2 bases from V and 5 from J, leaving 10 bases between them. The CDR3 is made up of 14 amino acids. CDR1 is MNHEY, CDR2 SVGAGI, per germline. The CDR3 loop reads CASSYRQSDQPQHF. The CDR3 DNA is TGTGCCAGCAGTTACCGACAGAGTGATCAGCCCCAGCATTTT.

This chain joins TRBV14 and TRBJ2-7; 11 bases agree with TRBD2. This CDR3 comprises 13 residues. Germline V CDR1 and CDR2: SGHDN, FVKESK. The ends lost 6 bases at V and 4 bases at J; junction bases unmatched: 2. In DNA, the CDR3 is TGTGCCAGCAGACTAGCGGGAGAATACGAGCAGTACTTC. Translating it yields CASRLAGEYEQYF. Drawing the rest from reference TRBV14 and TRBJ2-7, the complete variable domain is EAGVTQFPSHSVIEKGQTVTLRCDPISGHDNLYWYRRVMGKEIKFLLHFVKESKQDESGMPNNRFLAERTGGTYSTLKVQPAELEDSGVYFCASRLAGEYEQYFGPGTRLTVT.

This clone was observed a few times. The chain recombines TRBV19 with TRBJ2-7; D is ambiguous. The CDR3 spans 14 residues. Germline lookup yields CDR1 LNHDA and CDR2 SQIVND (reference sequence). V shed 2 bases and J shed 2 bases, with 10 bases lying between them. The CDR3, as DNA: TGTGCCAGTAGTATACGGACCTCCACCTACGAGCAGTACTTC. Encoded protein: CASSIRTSTYEQYF.

This clone was recorded only once. CDR3 DNA: TGCGCCAGCAGCCCCGCACTTCTCCCGGGAGCCGAAGGGATCACAGATACGCAGTATTTT. Amino acids: CASSPALLPGAEGITDTQYF. The chain employs TRBV4-3 and TRBJ2-3, with D possibly being TRBD2 (6 bases). V was clipped by 4 bases and J by 2 bases, with 28 bases between them. This CDR3 is 20 amino acids long. Per the germline V gene, CDR1 is LGHNA and CDR2 is YSLEER.

V usage is TRBV7-9 and J usage is TRBJ2-7; tentatively, D is TRBD2 (5 bases). Trimming took off 4 bases at V and 5 bases at J, with 12 bases between the two ends. CDR1 is SEHNR and CDR2 is FQNEAQ in the germline V gene (reference sequence). This CDR3 comprises 13 residues. This CDR3 reads CASSYTSFHEQYF. For the CDR3, the DNA is TGTGCCAGCAGCTATACTAGTTTCCACGAGCAGTACTTC.

The CDR3 nucleotides read TGTGCCAGCAGTTTAATACGGGGTCACGGGGAGCTGTTTTTT. It is translated as CASSLIRGHGELFF. The V gene is TRBV27, the J gene TRBJ2-2; tentatively, D is TRBD2 (5 bases). Per germline, CDR1 MNHEY and CDR2 SMNVEV (reference sequence). V shed 2 bases and J shed 7 bases, with 11 bases lying between them. The CDR3 length is 14 residues.

The chain uses TRBV19 and TRBJ1-1, with 7 bases lining up with TRBD1. Germline V gene sequence: CDR1 LNHDA, CDR2 SQIVND (reference sequence). This CDR3 comprises 17 residues. V dropped 7 bases and J dropped 0; count of bases not matched to a gene: 14. The CDR3 here is CASTEGGDRLMNTEAFF. The CDR3 DNA sequence: TGTGCCAGTACCGAGGGTGGGGACAGATTAATGAACACTGAAGCTTTCTTT. The whole variable domain, filled in from reference TRBV19 and TRBJ1-1, reads DGGITQSPKYLFRKEGQNVTLSCEQNLNHDAMYWYRQDPGQGLRLIYYSQIVNDFQKGDIAEGYSVSREKKESFPLTVTSAQKNPTAFYLCASTEGGDRLMNTEAFFGQGTRLTVV.

The chain combines TRBV5-4 with TRBJ2-1, with TRBD2 identical over 8 bases. V lost 4 bases and J lost 5; bases outside the gene matches: 8. This CDR3 has 15 residues. CDR1 and CDR2 (germline): SGHNT, YYREEE (reference sequence). The CDR3 sequence: CASSTSGSRNNEQFF. In nucleotides, the CDR3 is TGTGCCAGCAGCACCAGCGGGAGTAGAAACAATGAGCAGTTCTTC.

This clone was recorded a few times. The sample contains more than one DNA sequence encoding this CDR3. CDR3 DNA: TGCGCCAGCAGTGAGTCGACAGGGAGCAATCAGCCCCAGCATTTT. This translates into CASSESTGSNQPQHF. The chain couples TRBV10-2 to TRBJ1-5; 7 bases map to TRBD1. There are 15 residues in the CDR3. V dropped 0 bases and J dropped 1; count of bases not matched to a gene: 0. Germline CDR1 reads WSHSY; CDR2 reads SAAADI.

The rearrangement joins TRBV7-9 to TRBJ2-7; TRBD1 aligns across 8 bases. The CDR3 spans 13 residues. Germline-derived CDR1 and CDR2 are SEHNR and FQNEAQ (reference sequence). J lost 2 bases, V lost 7 bases, and 4 bases had no gene match. This chain's CDR3 is CASTDRAPYEQYF. In DNA, the CDR3 is TGTGCCAGCACGGACAGGGCCCCCTACGAGCAGTACTTC.

To note about this clone: Other DNA sequences in the sample encode the same CDR3. The chain carries TRBV27 and TRBJ2-1; TRBD2 matches 11 bases. V trimming: 6 bases; J trimming: 2 bases; junction bases outside the gene matches: 3. The CDR3 runs 15 residues. Per germline, CDR1 MNHEY and CDR2 SMNVEV (reference sequence). DNA of the CDR3: TGTGCCAGCAGCCCGACTAGCGGGACCTACAATGAGCAGTTCTTC. Protein product: CASSPTSGTYNEQFF.

The J gene is TRBJ2-1, the V gene TRBV9; a weak D match, TRBD1 (5 bases). CDR3 length: 15 residues. Trimming cost V 0 bases and J 5 bases, with 12 bases left between them. In germline, CDR1 is SGDLS, CDR2 YYNGEE. CDR3 residues: CASSVEWKGNNEQFF. The CDR3, as DNA: TGTGCCAGCAGCGTAGAGTGGAAGGGGAACAATGAGCAGTTCTTC.

The genes are TRBV29-1 and TRBJ1-1; D might be TRBD1 (5 bases). CDR3 size: 13 residues. Germline lookup yields CDR1 SQVTM and CDR2 ANQGSEA. V dropped 1 base and J dropped 6 bases, with 12 bases sitting between them. The CDR3 is CSVEGDRRAEAFF. The CDR3 nucleotides are TGCAGCGTTGAAGGCGACAGAAGAGCTGAAGCTTTCTTT.

The chain couples TRBV7-3 to TRBJ2-5, with 10 bases matching TRBD1. There are 14 residues in the CDR3. J lost 4 bases, V lost 4 bases, and 3 bases had no gene match. CDR1 and CDR2 (germline): SGHTA, FQGTGA. CDR3 sequence (DNA): TGTGCCAGCAGCTCGGGACAGGGGCCAGAGACCCAGTACTTC. Its protein product is CASSSGQGPETQYF.

V gene TRBV4-3 combines with J gene TRBJ1-5; D is perhaps TRBD1 (6 bases). The V and J ends lost 2 bases and 6 bases respectively, with 11 bases between them. This CDR3 is built from 14 residues. From germline, CDR1 is LGHNA and CDR2 YSLEER. The DNA for the CDR3 is TGCGCCAGCAGCCAAACTACAGGGTTTCAGCCCCAGCATTTT. Amino acids: CASSQTTGFQPQHF.

The chain couples TRBV28 to TRBJ2-7, with 12 bases matching TRBD2. Germline V lookup: CDR1 MDHEN, CDR2 SYDVKM. The CDR3 contains 15 residues. Trimming took 5 bases from V and 4 from J; bases not matched to a gene: 6. The CDR3 loop reads CASSPSGRATYEQYF. CDR3 in DNA: TGTGCCAGCAGTCCTAGCGGGAGGGCCACATACGAGCAGTACTTC.

The gene calls are TRBV11-2 and TRBJ2-1; TRBD2 agrees at 10 bases. Trimming at V came to 6 bases and at J to 3 bases, leaving 5 bases not matched to a gene. Germline V gives CDR1 SGHAT, CDR2 FQNNGV. This CDR3 is 15 amino acids long. The CDR3: CASRDSGRNYNEQFF. The CDR3 nucleotides are TGTGCCAGCAGGGATAGCGGGAGGAACTACAATGAGCAGTTCTTC.

The chain employs TRBV27 and TRBJ2-2; D not resolved. V lost 1 base to trimming and J lost 7 bases, with 7 bases between them. The CDR3 has 13 residues. Per the germline V gene, CDR1 is MNHEY and CDR2 is SMNVEV (reference sequence). The CDR3 coding sequence is TGTGCCAGCAGTTTATTTTTTGGCGGGGAGCTGTTTTTT. Protein product: CASSLFFGGELFF.

The chain is built from TRBV2 and TRBJ1-4, with D perhaps matching TRBD1 (6 bases). Germline CDR1 reads SNHLY; CDR2 reads FYNNEI. The CDR3 totals 16 residues. Trimming shortened V by 2 bases and J by 7 bases, and 17 bases separated the two germline ends. Here the CDR3 reads CASSEYLSGAGEKLFF. The DNA of the CDR3 is TGTGCCAGCAGTGAATACCTGTCGGGGGCAGGTGAAAAACTGTTTTTT.

The chain employs TRBV9 and TRBJ2-5, with TRBD1 matching over 8 bases. V gave up 7 bases and J gave up 5 bases; unmatched junction bases: 10. The CDR3 runs 14 residues. Germline V gene lookup returns CDR1 SGDLS and CDR2 YYNGEE. The CDR3, as DNA: TGTGCCAGCGCCGGACAGGGAGGCGCGGAGACCCAGTACTTC. This encodes CASAGQGGAETQYF.

The V gene is TRBV28, the J gene TRBJ2-1; the D is unclear. CDR1 MDHEN and CDR2 SYDVKM come from the germline V gene. The V end was cut by 1 base, the J end by 2 bases, with 3 bases between. There are 13 residues in the CDR3. CDR3 protein: CASSLFTYNEQFF. The CDR3, as DNA: TGTGCCAGCAGTTTATTTACCTACAATGAGCAGTTCTTC. The full variable domain, rest sourced from reference TRBV28 and TRBJ2-1, is DVKVTQSSRYLVKRTGEKVFLECVQDMDHENMFWYRQDPGLGLRLIYFSYDVKMKEKGDIPEGYSVSREKKERFSLILESASTNQTSMYLCASSLFTYNEQFFGPGTRLTVL.

J is TRBJ1-1 and V is TRBV9, with TRBD1 matching over 8 bases. The CDR3 is made up of 15 amino acids. V was pared by 3 bases and J by 4 bases, with 8 bases of the junction left unmatched. The germline V gene encodes CDR1 SGDLS and CDR2 YYNGEE. The CDR3 bases are TGTGCCAGCAGCGCGGACAGGGCCGGGAGCACTGAAGCTTTCTTT. It specifies CASSADRAGSTEAFF.

The rearrangement uses TRBV9 and TRBJ2-5, with a possible D match to TRBD1 (7 bases). V shed 2 bases and J shed 1 base, with 12 bases lying between them. The CDR3 is 15 residues long. The germline gives CDR1 SGDLS, CDR2 YYNGEE. The CDR3 reads CASSVQGGLQETQYF. CDR3 in DNA: TGTGCCAGCAGCGTCCAGGGGGGACTCCAAGAGACCCAGTACTTC.

The V gene is TRBV5-5, the J gene TRBJ2-7, with a weak D call TRBD2 (5 bases). V lost 1 base, J lost 4 bases, and 9 bases lay in between. Germline CDR1 and CDR2: SGHKS and YYEKEE (reference sequence). The CDR3 is made up of 13 amino acids. The CDR3 loop is CASSLYGKYEQYF. The CDR3 coding sequence is TGTGCCAGCAGCTTGTACGGGAAATACGAGCAGTACTTC.